The 23 T cell receptor beta chains below all came from one sample that was sequenced in a study of blood T cell repertoires in COVID-19. Method: immunoSEQ multiplex PCR; TCRdb's copy keeps in-frame clones and lacks some. The sample lists 150,000 to 250,000 clones, about four fifths occurring once. Sequencing was done on a sample of PBMCs or T cells enriched from blood (not recorded which). These receptors came from a man between 35 and 55 years old who had recovered from COVID-19.

This clone was counted once. The gene calls are TRBV14 and TRBJ2-1; 12 nucleotides match TRBD2. After removal of 3 bases from V and 8 bases from J, the junction contained 8 bases not matched to a gene. This CDR3 region has 16 residues. Germline V gives CDR1 SGHDN, CDR2 FVKESK. CDR3 sequence (DNA): TGTGCCAGCAGCCAGGGGGTCCCTAGCGGGAGGGATGAGCAGTTCTTC. This encodes CASSQGVPSGRDEQFF. The full variable domain, completed using reference TRBV14 and TRBJ2-1, is EAGVTQFPSHSVIEKGQTVTLRCDPISGHDNLYWYRRVMGKEIKFLLHFVKESKQDESGMPNNRFLAERTGGTYSTLKVQPAELEDSGVYFCASSQGVPSGRDEQFFGPGTRLTVL.

This clone is a singleton in its sample. CDR3 in DNA: TGTGCCAGCAGCTTATCGCAGGGTAATGAAAAACTGTTTTTT. This gives the protein CASSLSQGNEKLFF. The chain links TRBV7-9 to TRBJ1-4; the D gene is possibly TRBD1 (5 bases). This CDR3 is built from 14 residues. Deletions cut 2 bases from V and 4 bases from J, with 8 bases between. Per the germline V gene, CDR1 is SEHNR and CDR2 is FQNEAQ (reference sequence).

The table lists this clone with a count of one. V is TRBV20-1 and J is TRBJ2-1; D perhaps matches TRBD2 (6 bases). CDR1 and CDR2 (germline): DFQATT, SNEGSKA (reference sequence). The CDR3 covers 16 residues. With 3 bases removed from V and 7 bases from J, the gap between germline ends came to 22 bases. CDR3 in DNA: TGCAGTGCTAGTAGGTGGTGGCGGGATCGGTCGAATGAGCAGTTCTTC. Translation: CSASRWWRDRSNEQFF.

The J gene is TRBJ2-3, the V gene TRBV5-4; the D gene is possibly TRBD1 (6 bases). The germline gives CDR1 SGHNT, CDR2 YYREEE (reference sequence). Trimming cost V 1 base and J 2 bases, with 11 bases left between them. The CDR3 length is 15 residues. CDR3 bases: TGTGCCAGCAGCTTGACAGGGCCCCCCACAGATACGCAGTATTTT. Translating it yields CASSLTGPPTDTQYF.

This clone has more than one count but fewer than ten. J is TRBJ2-1 and V is TRBV7-2; the D gene is possibly TRBD1 (5 bases). This CDR3 comprises 16 residues. V lost 5 bases to trimming and J lost 0 bases, with 14 bases between them. Germline CDR1 reads SGHTA; CDR2 reads FQGNSA. This CDR3 reads CASSGKTEHSYNEQFF. Written as DNA, the CDR3 is TGTGCCAGCAGCGGAAAGACAGAACACTCCTACAATGAGCAGTTCTTC.

The chain has TRBV4-1 and TRBJ1-2; D uncertain. The V gene lost 4 bases and the J gene lost 2 bases, with 11 bases spanning the gap. The germline CDR1 and CDR2 sequences are MGHRA and YSYEKL. This CDR3 spans 14 amino acids. The CDR3 loop is CASSPTDTNYGYTF. The CDR3 DNA sequence: TGCGCCAGCAGCCCCACAGATACCAACTATGGCTACACCTTC.

The chain links TRBV5-4 to TRBJ2-1; perhaps TRBD2 as D (5 bases). V was cut by 6 bases and J by 0 bases, with 13 bases left in between. The germline V gene encodes CDR1 SGHNT and CDR2 YYREEE (reference sequence). The CDR3 sequence is 15 residues long. The DNA for the CDR3 is TGTGCCAGCACCCGGGGTGCTAGCTCCTACAATGAGCAGTTCTTC. It translates to CASTRGASSYNEQFF.

This chain joins TRBV11-2 and TRBJ2-7; TRBD1 matches 7 bases. The CDR3 has 14 residues. Per the germline V gene, CDR1 is SGHAT and CDR2 is FQNNGV. Trimming cost V 2 bases and J 1 base; bases outside gene matches: 2. The chain's CDR3 is CASSLSTGSYEQYV. The DNA for the CDR3 is TGTGCCAGCAGCTTATCGACAGGGTCCTACGAGCAGTACGTC.

V is TRBV6-2 or TRBV6-3 and J is TRBJ2-5, with D maybe TRBD1 (5 bases). There are 15 residues in the CDR3. V lost 2 bases and J 5 bases, leaving 15 bases between the germline ends. The germline CDR1 and CDR2 sequences are MNHEY and SVGEGT. CDR3 protein: CASSYPRRQSETQYF. CDR3 in DNA: TGTGCCAGCAGTTACCCTCGCCGACAGTCCGAGACCCAGTACTTC.

The rearrangement joins TRBV4-2 to TRBJ2-3, with D possibly being TRBD2 (5 bases). Germline V gives CDR1 LGHNA, CDR2 YNFKEQ. V lost 1 base, J lost 7 bases, and 18 bases lay in between. The CDR3 is 16 amino acids. DNA for the CDR3: TGTGCCAGCAGCCAAGCTGAGCGGTCTGATGTGAATACGCAGTATTTT. Amino acid sequence: CASSQAERSDVNTQYF.

The chain combines TRBV28 with TRBJ2-7; D might be TRBD1 (7 bases). This CDR3 has 14 residues. Germline V gene sequence: CDR1 MDHEN, CDR2 SYDVKM. V was shortened by 2 bases and J by 7 bases, with 15 bases between the two germline ends. CDR3 nucleotides: TGTGCCAGCAGTTTACCCAGGGGGGTCGTTGAGCAGTACTTC. Its protein product is CASSLPRGVVEQYF.

This clone turned up a few times. The chain combines TRBV12-3 or TRBV12-4 with TRBJ2-5; the D is unclear. The V end lost 8 bases, the J end lost 3 bases, and 10 bases lay between the germline ends. The CDR3 has 12 residues. CDR3 DNA sequence: TGTGCCAGCGGGTACGGAGAAGAGACCCAGTACTTC. Amino acid sequence: CASGYGEETQYF.

The CDR3 nucleotides read TGTGCCAGCTCCGGGGGGGCGAGATCCTTTAACTATGGCTACACCTTC. The encoded protein is CASSGGARSFNYGYTF. The rearrangement joins TRBV28 to TRBJ1-2, with TRBD1 as a possible D gene (6 bases). Looked up from germline, CDR1 is MDHEN and CDR2 is SYDVKM. CDR3 length: 16 amino acids. V was trimmed by 8 bases and J by 1 base, leaving 20 bases between them.

CDR3 DNA: TGCGCCAGCAGTCAATCGGGCCAGGCGAGCTCCTACAATGAGCAGTTCTTC. Amino acids: CASSQSGQASSYNEQFF. The gene calls are TRBV23-1 and TRBJ2-1; the D is unclear. TRBV23-1 is noted as an ORF with a role that remains uncertain. Trimming stripped 0 bases from V and 0 bases from J, with 12 bases between. This CDR3 has 17 residues.

The table lists this clone with a count of one. V is TRBV5-1 and J is TRBJ2-5; tentatively, D is TRBD2 (5 bases). CDR1 and CDR2 (germline): SGHRS, YFSETQ. The CDR3 totals 13 residues. The V gene lost 2 bases and the J gene lost 7 bases, with 12 bases spanning the gap. The DNA of the CDR3 is TGCGCCAGCAGCTTCGAGGGCGGAGGGACCCAGTACTTC. Its protein is CASSFEGGGTQYF.

V and J are TRBV28 and TRBJ2-5; a weak D match, TRBD2 (7 bases). V lost 7 bases to trimming and J lost 0 bases, with 15 bases between them. There are 15 residues in the CDR3. CDR1 and CDR2 (germline): MDHEN, SYDVKM. This CDR3 reads CASKGGRHHQETQYF. The CDR3 DNA follows: TGTGCCAGCAAGGGGGGGCGCCATCACCAAGAGACCCAGTACTTC.

The chain combines TRBV7-2 with TRBJ1-5; D is ambiguous. Germline V CDR1 and CDR2: SGHTA, FQGNSA. V shed 1 base and J shed 0 bases, with 7 bases lying between them. This CDR3 has 15 residues. The CDR3 DNA reads as TGTGCCAGCAGCTTAGAACGGTATAGCAATCAGCCCCAGCATTTT. It yields the protein CASSLERYSNQPQHF.

The CDR3 loop is CASSRMGAGGSIYGYTF. The CDR3 region has the DNA TGTGCCAGCAGCCGTATGGGCGCAGGGGGTTCGATCTATGGCTACACCTTC. The chain employs TRBV11-2 and TRBJ1-2; 7 bases map to TRBD1. The CDR3 runs 17 residues. CDR1 and CDR2 (germline): SGHAT, FQNNGV. The V and J ends lost 5 bases and 4 bases, in that order; junction bases with no gene match: 16.

CDR3 amino acids: CASSSGQGLGPQHF. DNA for the CDR3: TGTGCCAGTAGCAGCGGACAGGGCTTGGGGCCCCAGCATTTT. The chain joins TRBV19 to TRBJ1-5, with 8 bases identical to TRBD1. The CDR3 extends over 14 amino acids. With 6 bases clipped from V and 9 bases from J, the junction kept 10 bases outside the gene matches. From germline, CDR1 is LNHDA and CDR2 SQIVND (reference sequence).

This rearrangement joins TRBV9 to TRBJ1-1, with 7 bases lining up with TRBD1. Losses at the gene ends were 0 bases for V and 12 bases for J; bases not matched to a gene: 17. The germline V gene encodes CDR1 SGDLS and CDR2 YYNGEE. The CDR3 sequence is 16 residues long. In DNA form, the CDR3 reads TGTGCCAGCAGCGTAGCGGCGGGACAGTCTTCGAAGGGAACTTTCTTT. Translating it yields CASSVAAGQSSKGTFF. The full variable domain, completed using reference TRBV9 and TRBJ1-1, is DSGVTQTPKHLITATGQRVTLRCSPRSGDLSVYWYQQSLDQGLQFLIQYYNGEERAKGNILERFSAQQFPDLHSELNLSSLELGDSALYFCASSVAAGQSSKGTFFGQGTRLTVV.

This chain joins TRBV20-1 and TRBJ2-5, with 7 bases that match TRBD2. After removal of 3 bases from V and 4 bases from J, the junction contained 8 bases not matched to a gene. CDR1 is DFQATT and CDR2 is SNEGSKA in the germline V gene (reference sequence). This CDR3 has 14 residues. CDR3 coding DNA: TGCAGTGCTAGTCGCGGGGCGGGAGCAGAGACCCAGTACTTC. Translating gives CSASRGAGAETQYF.

The chain is built from TRBV11-2 and TRBJ1-6, with TRBD1 as a possible D gene (6 bases). The CDR3 is made up of 14 amino acids. Germline V gene sequence: CDR1 SGHAT, CDR2 FQNNGV. Deletions cut 4 bases from V and 10 bases from J, with 14 bases between. CDR3 loop: CASSWDGQLSPLHF. CDR3 coding DNA: TGTGCCAGCAGCTGGGATGGACAGCTATCACCCCTCCACTTT.

V gene TRBV6-5 combines with J gene TRBJ2-5, with 14 bases matching TRBD2. V lost 6 bases and J lost 5; bases outside the gene matches: 2. This CDR3 has 14 amino acids. In germline, CDR1 is MNHEY, CDR2 SVGAGI. CDR3 residues: CASRTSGGVETQYF. The CDR3 DNA follows: TGTGCCAGCAGGACTAGCGGGGGGGTGGAGACCCAGTACTTC.